The next 19 T cell receptor beta chains were all read from a single sample in a study of blood T cell repertoires in COVID-19. Profiling relied on immunoSEQ multiplex PCR, and the TCRdb table lists in-frame clones only, not all of them. The sample has 250,000 to 350,000 clones, roughly 90% seen once. Sequencing was performed on PBMCs or T cells enriched from blood (not recorded which). The source is a woman aged 18 to 35 with acute COVID-19.

V gene TRBV24-1 combines with J gene TRBJ1-2; D unresolved. V gave up 9 bases and J gave up 8 bases, with 21 bases separating them. Per germline, CDR1 KGHDR and CDR2 SFDVKD. This CDR3 has 14 residues. Written as DNA, the CDR3 is TGTGCCACCGGAGGGAATTGGGGTGAAGGAGGCTACACCTTC. It translates to CATGGNWGEGGYTF.

The genes are TRBV6-5 and TRBJ1-5; D possibly corresponds to TRBD1 (6 bases). The CDR3 totals 14 residues. The V gene's germline CDR1 is MNHEY and CDR2 SVGAGI. V lost 7 bases, J lost 0 bases, and 10 bases lay in between. The CDR3, as DNA: TGTGCCAGCATAAGCAGGGGTAGCAATCAGCCCCAGCATTTT. Its translation: CASISRGSNQPQHF.

The sample holds one count of this clone. V is TRBV27 and J is TRBJ2-2; TRBD2 agrees at 7 bases. The CDR3 length is 15 residues. J was trimmed by 7 bases and V by 4 bases; bases with no gene match: 9. Germline lookup yields CDR1 MNHEY and CDR2 SMNVEV (reference sequence). The CDR3: CASSYGGSRNGELFF. CDR3 nucleotides: TGTGCCAGCAGTTACGGCGGGAGTCGGAACGGGGAGCTGTTTTTT.

V and J are TRBV24-1 and TRBJ2-7; D is possibly TRBD2 (5 bases). The CDR3 covers 13 residues. Looked up from germline, CDR1 is KGHDR and CDR2 is SFDVKD. V lost 5 bases and J 2 bases, leaving 9 bases between the germline ends. This CDR3 reads CATSGTGTYEQYF. The DNA of the CDR3 is TGTGCCACCAGTGGTACGGGAACCTACGAGCAGTACTTC.

V and J are TRBV19 and TRBJ1-5, with D tentatively TRBD1 (5 bases). Germline loops: CDR1 LNHDA, CDR2 SQIVND (reference sequence). The CDR3 has 13 amino acids. V was cut by 4 bases and J by 7 bases, with 11 bases left in between. CDR3 region: CASSKQGTQPQHF. The DNA of the CDR3 is TGTGCCAGTAGTAAGCAGGGTACCCAGCCCCAGCATTTT.

This clone showed up just a few times. The chain couples TRBV7-8 to TRBJ2-7; the match to TRBD2 covers 8 bases. Germline CDR1 reads SGHVS; CDR2 reads FQNEAQ. CDR3 length: 15 amino acids. V lost 1 base to trimming and J lost 4 bases; unmatched junction nucleotides: 6. The chain's CDR3 is CASSLGGRPDYEQYF. CDR3 nucleotides: TGTGCCAGCAGCTTAGGCGGGAGGCCGGATTACGAGCAGTACTTC.

At least ten counts were recorded for this clone. The chain carries TRBV12-3 or TRBV12-4 and TRBJ1-2; the match to TRBD1 covers 8 bases. V was pared by 7 bases and J by 7 bases, with 8 bases of the junction left unmatched. This CDR3 comprises 13 residues. The CDR3 bases are TGTGCCAGCACGGAGACAGGGGCCGGTGGCTACACCTTC. Translating gives CASTETGAGGYTF.

The V gene is TRBV4-1, the J gene TRBJ2-7, with 7 positions matching TRBD1. This CDR3 comprises 16 residues. V shed 0 bases and J 3 bases; nucleotides not matched to a gene: 8. Looked up from germline, CDR1 is MGHRA and CDR2 is YSYEKL. The CDR3 sequence is CASSQDPTGSFYEQYF. In DNA, the CDR3 is TGCGCCAGCAGCCAAGACCCGACAGGGTCTTTCTACGAGCAGTACTTC.

The CDR3 bases are TGTGCCAGCAGCCCGAGTAGCCTAGCTGTCTCCTACGAGCAGTACTTC. This gives the protein CASSPSSLAVSYEQYF. The V gene is TRBV11-1, the J gene TRBJ2-7; maybe TRBD2 (5 bases). There are 16 residues in the CDR3. V was clipped by 5 bases and J by 0 bases, with 17 bases between them. CDR1 and CDR2 from the germline V gene are SGHAT and FQDESV (reference sequence).

This chain links TRBV27 with TRBJ1-4; TRBD1 might be the D (6 bases). Germline V gene lookup returns CDR1 MNHEY and CDR2 SMNVEV (reference sequence). V was clipped by 5 bases and J by 0 bases, with 16 bases between them. The CDR3 has 17 amino acids. Here the CDR3 reads CASSGNIGDTTNEKLFF. In DNA form, the CDR3 reads TGTGCCAGCAGTGGTAATATCGGGGACACAACTAATGAAAAACTGTTTTTT.

The chain uses TRBV5-1 and TRBJ1-1; a possible D gene is TRBD1 (5 bases). CDR3 length equals 13 residues. The germline gives CDR1 SGHRS, CDR2 YFSETQ. V was cut by 4 bases and J by 1 base, with 8 bases left in between. CDR3 loop: CASSPTANTEAFF. CDR3 bases: TGCGCCAGCAGCCCGACAGCGAACACTGAAGCTTTCTTT.

This sequence joins TRBV2 and TRBJ2-1; D is possibly TRBD2 (6 bases). There are 14 residues in the CDR3. Trimming shortened V by 10 bases and J by 6 bases, and 19 bases separated the two germline ends. Germline lookup yields CDR1 SNHLY and CDR2 FYNNEI. CDR3 sequence: CATTRMVAANEQFF. For the CDR3, the DNA is TGTGCCACAACCCGCATGGTAGCGGCCAATGAGCAGTTCTTC.

The rearrangement joins TRBV18 to TRBJ1-2; perhaps TRBD1 as D (5 bases). The CDR3 length is 17 residues. V lost 3 bases to trimming and J lost 3 bases, with 20 bases between them. Per germline, CDR1 KGHSH and CDR2 LQKENI. CDR3 sequence: CASSPSAGSGRDYGYTF. The CDR3 coding sequence is TGTGCCAGCTCACCTTCGGCAGGGTCAGGGAGGGACTATGGCTACACCTTC.

The J gene is TRBJ2-5, the V gene TRBV5-1, with 12 bases lining up with TRBD2. V lost 4 bases and J lost 5; bases outside the gene matches: 12. From germline, CDR1 is SGHRS and CDR2 YFSETQ. CDR3 length: 17 residues. In DNA form, the CDR3 reads TGCGCCAGCAGCAAAAGGACTAGCGGGAAGGGTTCGGAGACCCAGTACTTC. Protein: CASSKRTSGKGSETQYF.

The chain links TRBV5-5 to TRBJ2-1, with TRBD2 matching over 11 bases. V dropped 4 bases and J dropped 12; count of bases not matched to a gene: 9. Germline V gives CDR1 SGHKS, CDR2 YYEKEE (reference sequence). The CDR3 has 14 amino acids. Here the CDR3 reads CASSQGLAALGQFF. The DNA for the CDR3 is TGTGCCAGCAGCCAGGGACTAGCGGCTCTGGGGCAGTTCTTC.

CDR3 nucleotides: TGTGCCACCAGCAAAGCTAGGACTAGCGGGGAAATGCAGTTCTTC. Translation gives CATSKARTSGEMQFF. V gene TRBV15 combines with J gene TRBJ2-1; 12 positions agree with TRBD2. The CDR3 length is 15 residues. J gave up 12 bases and V 4 bases, and 10 bases lay outside the gene matches. The V gene's germline CDR1 is LNHNV and CDR2 YYDKDF (reference sequence).

The rearrangement links TRBV11-2 to TRBJ2-7, with 11 bases aligning to TRBD2. This CDR3 is built from 15 residues. The junction had 7 bases not matched to a gene; V was cut back by 4 bases and J by 5 bases. Germline V gives CDR1 SGHAT, CDR2 FQNNGV. The CDR3 DNA is TGTGCCAGCAGCTCTACCGGGACTAGCGGTGACGAGCAGTACTTC. Translation gives CASSSTGTSGDEQYF.

The V and J genes are TRBV5-1 and TRBJ2-2, with TRBD1 matching over 7 bases. The V gene end was trimmed by 5 bases and the J gene end by 0 bases; junction bases not matched to a gene: 1. Germline V gives CDR1 SGHRS, CDR2 YFSETQ. The CDR3 loop spans 14 amino acids. The CDR3 here is CASRTGSNTGELFF. The CDR3 nucleotides read TGCGCCAGCAGGACAGGGTCGAACACCGGGGAGCTGTTTTTT.

The chain recombines TRBV7-3 with TRBJ2-1, with 10 bases lining up with TRBD2. The germline V gene encodes CDR1 SGHTA and CDR2 FQGTGA. V lost 5 bases and J lost 6; bases outside the gene matches: 4. The CDR3 consists of 14 residues. Here the CDR3 reads CASSLLAGVNEQFF. CDR3 DNA sequence: TGTGCCAGCAGCCTTCTAGCGGGAGTCAATGAGCAGTTCTTC. Based on the CDR3 plus reference TRBV7-3 and TRBJ2-1, the full variable domain is GAGVSQTPSNKVTEKGKYVELRCDPISGHTALYWYRQSLGQGPEFLIYFQGTGAADDSGLPNDRFFAVRPEGSVSTLKIQRTERGDSAVYLCASSLLAGVNEQFFGPGTRLTVL.